This section outlines one T cell receptor beta chain sequence together with its context. The source of the sample is a study of vaccination and CD4 T cells after COVID-19. Germline V gene lookup returns CDR1 MNHEY and CDR2 SMNVEV (reference sequence). CDR3 size: 16 residues. V lost 2 bases to trimming and J lost 1 base, with 11 bases between them. TCRdb re-called the PCR reads through MiXCR, storing one row per CDR3 protein. The sample includes some 18,000 distinct CDR3 sequences, 60% of them seen just once. V gene TRBV27 combines with J gene TRBJ2-2; D might be TRBD2 (5 bases). This TCR derives from a human donor who had recovered from COVID-19. This material consisted of CD4+ T cells from blood, taken after SARS-CoV-2 vaccination. The CDR3 protein is CASSLTSGLNTGELFF. The CDR3 DNA reads TGTGCCAGCAGTTTAACAAGCGGTTTGAACACCGGGGAGCTGTTTTTT.